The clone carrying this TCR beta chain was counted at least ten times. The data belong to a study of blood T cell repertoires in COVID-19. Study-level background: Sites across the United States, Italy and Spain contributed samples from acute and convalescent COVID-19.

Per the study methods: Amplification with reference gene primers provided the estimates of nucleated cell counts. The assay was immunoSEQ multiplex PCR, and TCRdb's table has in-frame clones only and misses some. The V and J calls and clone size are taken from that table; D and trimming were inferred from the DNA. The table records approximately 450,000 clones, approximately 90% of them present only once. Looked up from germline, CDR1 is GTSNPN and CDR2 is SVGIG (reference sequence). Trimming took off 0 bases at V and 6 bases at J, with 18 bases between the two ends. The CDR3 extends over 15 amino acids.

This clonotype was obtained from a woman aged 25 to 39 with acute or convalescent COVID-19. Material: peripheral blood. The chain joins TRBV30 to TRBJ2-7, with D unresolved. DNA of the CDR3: TGTGCCTGGAGTGTTACCGCCTACTCGGGTTCCGAGCAGTACTTC. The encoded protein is CAWSVTAYSGSEQYF.